The 19 T cell receptor beta chains below all came from one sample that was sequenced in a study of T cell changes during pregnancy in multiple sclerosis. TCRdb's table, derived via immunoSEQ multiplex PCR, lists solely in-frame clones and lacks some. The sample lists about 45,000 clones, less than 95% occurring once. Sequences were derived from CD8+ T cells from peripheral blood mononuclear cells, sampled in the second trimester of pregnancy. Receptors originate from a female donor with multiple sclerosis, enrolled in a pregnancy study.

V is TRBV27 and J is TRBJ1-1; a weak D match, TRBD1 (5 bases). Germline V gene lookup returns CDR1 MNHEY and CDR2 SMNVEV (reference sequence). Between the trimmed V and J ends, which lost 3 bases and 6 bases, there was a span of 8 bases. The CDR3 consists of 12 residues. CDR3 bases: TGTGCCAGCAGTTTCGGGGGACCTGAAGCTTTCTTT. This translates into CASSFGGPEAFF.

This rearrangement joins TRBV6-6 to TRBJ1-4; D gene uncertain. V dropped 7 bases and J dropped 4 bases, with 10 bases sitting between them. The length of the CDR3 is 13 residues. The germline CDR1 and CDR2 sequences are MNHNY and SVGAGI (reference sequence). In DNA form, the CDR3 reads TGTGCCAGCACCCAGGCTGGTAATGAAAAACTGTTTTTT. Translation gives CASTQAGNEKLFF.

V and J are TRBV13 and TRBJ2-3, with 13 bases aligning to TRBD2. This CDR3 contains 15 residues. CDR1 and CDR2 (germline): PRHDT, FYEKMQ (reference sequence). V lost 7 bases and J lost 4; bases outside the gene matches: 5. CDR3 protein: CASTLTSGGADTQYF. The DNA for the CDR3 is TGTGCCAGCACCCTCACTAGCGGGGGGGCAGATACGCAGTATTTT.

The chain uses TRBV7-9 and TRBJ2-4; 8 bases are shared with TRBD2. The germline CDR1 and CDR2 sequences are SEHNR and FQNEAQ (reference sequence). The CDR3 is 15 residues long. Losses at the gene ends were 4 bases for V and 0 bases for J; bases not matched to a gene: 2. CDR3 DNA: TGTGCCAGCAGCTCCGGGGGGGTAGCCAAAAACATTCAGTACTTC. The encoded protein is CASSSGGVAKNIQYF. Looking up the rest from reference TRBV7-9 and TRBJ2-4 gives the full variable domain: DTGVSQNPRHKITKRGQNVTFRCDPISEHNRLYWYRQTLGQGPEFLTYFQNEAQLEKSRLLSDRFSAERPKGSFSTLEIQRTEQGDSAMYLCASSSGGVAKNIQYFGAGTRLSVL.

This clone was seen only once. This chain links TRBV19 with TRBJ2-7; 10 bases line up with TRBD1. The CDR3 totals 14 residues. In germline, CDR1 is LNHDA, CDR2 SQIVND (reference sequence). The trim removed 6 bases at V and 3 bases at J, leaving 5 bases unmatched. The CDR3 protein is CASSLGQGDYEQYF. The CDR3 DNA is TGTGCCAGTAGCCTAGGACAGGGGGACTACGAGCAGTACTTC.

V usage is TRBV12-5 and J usage is TRBJ1-5; possible D gene TRBD1, 5 bases. CDR3 size: 13 residues. Deletions cut 3 bases from V and 4 bases from J, with 7 bases between. Germline V gives CDR1 LGHNT, CDR2 FRNRAP. The CDR3 DNA reads as TGTGCTAGTGGTTTCGCAGGGAATCAGCCCCAGCATTTT. It specifies CASGFAGNQPQHF.

V gene TRBV27 combines with J gene TRBJ1-6; tentatively, D is TRBD1 (6 bases). Per germline, CDR1 MNHEY and CDR2 SMNVEV (reference sequence). CDR3 length: 18 amino acids. V dropped 0 bases and J dropped 8 bases, with 20 bases sitting between them. The CDR3 DNA reads TGTGCCAGCAGTTTATCGTTCGCAGGGGTGGTGGTGGATTCACCCCTCCACTTT. Its protein product is CASSLSFAGVVVDSPLHF.

This clone was seen only once. J is TRBJ1-2 and V is TRBV27; 10 nucleotides agree with TRBD1. CDR1 is MNHEY and CDR2 is SMNVEV in the germline V gene (reference sequence). The CDR3 is 13 amino acids. J gave up 8 bases and V 2 bases, and 2 bases lay outside the gene matches. The CDR3 sequence: CASSLDRGQGYTF. The CDR3 DNA sequence: TGTGCCAGCAGTTTAGACAGGGGGCAGGGCTACACCTTC.

The chain carries TRBV28 and TRBJ2-5; 9 positions agree with TRBD1. The trim removed 5 bases at V and 5 bases at J, leaving 6 bases unmatched. Germline V gene sequence: CDR1 MDHEN, CDR2 SYDVKM. This CDR3 contains 14 residues. The CDR3 loop reads CASSKTGGGETQYF. DNA of the CDR3: TGTGCCAGCAGTAAGACAGGGGGAGGGGAGACCCAGTACTTC.

The table lists this clone with a count of one. The chain employs TRBV9 and TRBJ2-7; weak D call: TRBD1 (5 bases). The V end lost 0 bases, the J end lost 3 bases, and 10 bases lay between the germline ends. The CDR3 is 14 residues long. Germline assignment: CDR1 SGDLS and CDR2 YYNGEE. The CDR3 is CASSVAGTGYEQYF. CDR3 sequence (DNA): TGTGCCAGCAGCGTAGCCGGTACAGGCTACGAGCAGTACTTC.

This sequence joins TRBV6-4 and TRBJ2-1; 11 positions match TRBD2. The length of the CDR3 is 15 residues. Germline lookup yields CDR1 MRHNA and CDR2 SNTAGT. J was trimmed by 6 bases and V by 3 bases; bases with no gene match: 4. The CDR3 DNA is TGTGCCAGCAGTGAATTAGCGGGGGGGCGCAATGAGCAGTTCTTC. Amino acids: CASSELAGGRNEQFF.

The chain links TRBV19 to TRBJ2-1; no reliable D call. Germline values: CDR1 LNHDA, CDR2 SQIVND (reference sequence). This CDR3 spans 13 amino acids. V lost 5 bases to trimming and J lost 6 bases, with 11 bases between them. CDR3 sequence: CASSWAVGNEQFF. Written as DNA, the CDR3 is TGTGCCAGTAGTTGGGCTGTCGGCAATGAGCAGTTCTTC.

The rearrangement uses TRBV4-1 and TRBJ2-7; 7 bases are a match to TRBD1. The J segment lost 2 bases and the V segment lost 0 bases, leaving 4 bases of the junction unmatched. This CDR3 spans 15 amino acids. Germline CDR1 and CDR2: MGHRA and YSYEKL. In DNA form, the CDR3 reads TGCGCCAGCAGCCAAGATCTACAGGGGCCCTACGAGCAGTACTTC. This translates into CASSQDLQGPYEQYF.

The chain has TRBV27 and TRBJ2-7; D gene uncertain. Germline loops: CDR1 MNHEY, CDR2 SMNVEV (reference sequence). This CDR3 is built from 14 residues. Trimming left V 5 bases short and J 6 bases short, with 17 bases between. CDR3 in DNA: TGTGCCAGCAGTAACCAGGTGGCCCCCTTCGAGCAGTACTTC. Its protein product is CASSNQVAPFEQYF.

Concerning this clone: An end of the junction does not agree with germline; a read error may underlie this. This rearrangement joins TRBV7-8 to TRBJ1-6; D might be TRBD1 (5 bases). Germline loops: CDR1 SGHVS, CDR2 FQNEAQ. This CDR3 spans 14 amino acids. The CDR3 is CASRLGIGGSPLHF. The CDR3 DNA reads as TGTGCCAGCAGATTAGGAATTGGGGGGTCACCCCTCCACTTT.

This chain uses TRBV5-8 with TRBJ2-5, with a tentative D call TRBD2 (5 bases). The CDR3 consists of 15 residues. V was pared by 0 bases and J by 7 bases, with 16 bases between. Germline V gene lookup returns CDR1 SGHTS and CDR2 YDEGEE. In DNA form, the CDR3 reads TGTGCCAGCAGCTTGGCCCCTTCGGGATTTGGGACCCAGTACTTC. It codes for CASSLAPSGFGTQYF.

The V and J genes are TRBV27 and TRBJ2-3, with D possibly matching TRBD1 (6 bases). Germline V CDR1 and CDR2: MNHEY, SMNVEV (reference sequence). The CDR3 runs 17 residues. V was shortened by 8 bases and J by 4 bases, with 25 bases between the two germline ends. This chain's CDR3 is CASSWGRNSFESDTQYF. The CDR3, as DNA: TGTGCCAGCTCCTGGGGGCGGAACTCCTTCGAGTCAGATACGCAGTATTTT.

The CDR3 DNA reads as TGTGCCAGCAGTTCAGGGAAGAGCAATCAGCCCCAGCATTTT. This codes for CASSSGKSNQPQHF. This chain joins TRBV6-6 and TRBJ1-5, with a tentative D call TRBD1 (5 bases). This CDR3 comprises 14 residues. V gave up 4 bases and J gave up 1 base, with 8 bases separating them. The germline CDR1 and CDR2 sequences are MNHNY and SVGAGI (reference sequence).

J is TRBJ1-2 and V is TRBV4-3; D is possibly TRBD1 (6 bases). CDR3 length: 16 residues. Deletions cut 0 bases from V and 8 bases from J, with 19 bases between. Germline values: CDR1 LGHNA, CDR2 YSLEER. DNA of the CDR3: TGCGCCAGCAGCCAAGACGGGGGGGCGCCGGTGTGGGGCTACACCTTC. It specifies CASSQDGGAPVWGYTF.